What follows is one TCR beta chain and its context. Its cognate antigen is unknown. Template material for each sample was approximately 0.65 ug of bulk tumor genomic DNA. Doctors removed several biopsies from each primary tumor during surgery, keeping them far apart. Samples came from untreated patients having curative surgery for newly diagnosed non-small cell lung cancer. This sample is drawn from a study of immune heterogeneity within non-small cell lung tumors. Turning to the study itself: Among the tumors, several were squamous cell carcinomas, under twelve were non-squamous carcinomas and 1 was not otherwise specified.

The CDR3 totals 13 residues. Trimming at V came to 3 bases and at J to 10 bases, leaving 7 bases not matched to a gene. CDR1 is SGHTA, CDR2 FQGNSA, per germline. TCR beta CDR3 was amplified by multiplex PCR, first round ten to eleven cycles, 32 V and 13 J primers. A single record per CDR3 protein comes from TCRdb applying MiXCR to the multiplex PCR reads. The sample holds around 30,000 distinct CDR3 sequences, around 30% seen once. Regarding the study as a whole: Tumor sites within a patient were found to share identical dominant CDR3 beta clonotypes, and site-unique high-frequency clones were also present.

This chain connects TRBV7-2 to TRBJ1-1, with 8 bases aligning to TRBD1. The sequence came from a man aged 35 to 55 with non-small cell lung cancer. The specimen sequenced was lung tumor tissue. In DNA form, the CDR3 reads TGTGCCAGCAGCTTTGGACAGGGCGAACGAGCTTTCTTT. It specifies CASSFGQGERAFF.